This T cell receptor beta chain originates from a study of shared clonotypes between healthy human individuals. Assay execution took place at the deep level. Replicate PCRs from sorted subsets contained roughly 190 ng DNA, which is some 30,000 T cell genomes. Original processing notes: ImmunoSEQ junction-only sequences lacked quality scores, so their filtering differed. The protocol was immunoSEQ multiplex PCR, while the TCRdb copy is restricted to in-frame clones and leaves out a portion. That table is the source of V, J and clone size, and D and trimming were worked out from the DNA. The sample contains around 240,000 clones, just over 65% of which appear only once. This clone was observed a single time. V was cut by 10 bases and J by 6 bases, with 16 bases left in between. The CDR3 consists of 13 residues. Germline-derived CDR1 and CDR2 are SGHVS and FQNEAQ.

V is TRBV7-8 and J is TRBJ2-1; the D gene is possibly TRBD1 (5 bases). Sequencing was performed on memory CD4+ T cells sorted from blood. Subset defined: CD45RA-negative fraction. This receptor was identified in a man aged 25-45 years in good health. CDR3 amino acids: CATDRSRSNEQFF. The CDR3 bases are TGTGCCACCGACAGATCTAGGTCCAATGAGCAGTTCTTC.